The sequence of this T cell receptor beta chain was determined in a study of blood T cell repertoires in COVID-19. In the study's own analysis: Reference gene primers were amplified, and this amplification served to estimate nucleated cell counts. The table came from immunoSEQ multiplex PCR; TCRdb's copy has only in-frame clones and leaves some out. Clone size and V and J calls were adopted from that table, with D and trimming inferred from the DNA. The table records roughly 140,000 clones, 80% to 90% of them present only once. V lost 3 bases and J lost 4; bases outside the gene matches: 3. From germline, CDR1 is SGDLS and CDR2 YYNGEE. The CDR3 covers 14 residues.

Sequencing used peripheral blood. The rearrangement uses TRBV9 and TRBJ2-4; 8 nucleotides agree with TRBD2. The receptor comes from a woman between 40 and 55 years old with acute or convalescent COVID-19. CDR3 loop: CASSDGGVKNIQYF. CDR3 DNA sequence: TGTGCCAGCAGCGACGGGGGGGTTAAAAACATTCAGTACTTC.